This is a list of T cell receptor beta chains from one sample in a study of shared clonotypes between healthy human individuals. Sequencing used immunoSEQ multiplex PCR; TCRdb keeps in-frame clones, though not all of them. The table has 630,000 or so clones, 95% to 98% seen once; the top ten hold 0.3%. Sequencing input: naive CD8+ T cells sorted from blood. Source of these receptors: a young man in good health. Both conserved end residues are part of each CDR3. A D gene is named only where the DNA matches it firmly. Part of the rows lack a size; the others show once, few, many or a class for expanded clones.

>-|TRBV14|TRBJ2-1|TRBD2
CASSSRLAGAGNEQFF
TGTGCCAGCAGCTCCCGACTAGCGGGAGCAGGAAATGAGCAGTTCTTC
>-|TRBV4-3|TRBJ2-3|TRBD2
CASSQGPGTSGSADTQYF
TGCGCCAGCAGCCAAGGACCCGGGACTAGCGGGAGCGCAGATACGCAGTATTTT
>-|TRBV27|TRBJ2-1|TRBD2
CASSDRRTSGTNEQFF
TGTGCCAGCAGTGACAGACGGACTAGCGGGACCAATGAGCAGTTCTTC
>-|TRBV7-9|TRBJ1-4|-
CASSLGREKLFF
TGTGCCAGCAGTTTGGGACGCGAAAAACTGTTTTTT
>-|TRBV7-9|TRBJ1-2|-
CASRPPGQPNYGYTF
TGTGCCAGCAGGCCTCCGGGACAACCAAACTATGGCTACACCTTC
>-|TRBV23-1|TRBJ2-2|-
CASSQSAENTGELFF
TGCGCCAGCAGTCAATCGGCGGAGAACACCGGGGAGCTGTTTTTT
>-|TRBV27|TRBJ2-7|TRBD2
CASSSFTSGSSYEQYF
TGTGCCAGCAGTTCCTTTACTAGCGGGAGTTCCTACGAGCAGTACTTC
>once|TRBV5-1|TRBJ2-3|-
CASSLIGGTDTQYF
TGCGCCAGCAGCTTGATCGGGGGAACAGATACGCAGTATTTT
>-|TRBV7-9|TRBJ1-2|-
CASSLEGDPNYGYTF
TGTGCCAGCAGCTTAGAAGGGGACCCAAACTATGGCTACACCTTC
>-|TRBV19|TRBJ1-4|-
CASSPPGRVGEKLFF
TGTGCCAGTAGTCCCCCGGGAAGGGTAGGCGAAAAACTGTTTTTT
>-|TRBV7-9|TRBJ2-2|-
CASTTSDRPNTGELFF
TGTGCCAGCACCACGTCAGACCGACCGAACACCGGGGAGCTGTTTTTT
>-|TRBV5-1|TRBJ2-1|TRBD2
CASSLALAGGSHEQFF
TGCGCCAGCAGCTTGGCCCTAGCGGGAGGGTCCCATGAGCAGTTCTTC
>-|TRBV28|TRBJ2-5|-
CATGGGQTQYF
TGTGCCACCGGGGGAGGACAGACCCAGTACTTC
>-|TRBV10-3|TRBJ2-1|-
CAISESLSNEQFF
TGTGCCATCAGTGAGTCCCTCAGCAATGAGCAGTTCTTC
>-|TRBV10-1|TRBJ2-3|-
CASSVGDTYPDTQYF
TGCGCCAGCAGTGTGGGGGACACATACCCAGATACGCAGTATTTT
>-|TRBV1|TRBJ2-1|-
CTSSQSGQGHHEQFF
TGCACCAGCAGCCAATCGGGACAGGGCCACCATGAGCAGTTCTTC
>-|TRBV5-4|TRBJ2-1|-
CACLWGASSYNEQFF
TGTGCCTGTCTTTGGGGAGCTAGCTCCTACAATGAGCAGTTCTTC
>-|TRBV28|TRBJ1-4|-
CASSLPPGTITPPLEKLFF
TGTGCCAGCAGTTTACCGCCCGGGACAATTACCCCTCCTCTTGAAAAACTGTTTTTT
>-|TRBV18|TRBJ2-1|TRBD2
CASSGTSGIGDEQFF
TGTGCCAGCTCAGGGACTAGCGGGATAGGGGATGAGCAGTTCTTC
>once|TRBV4-1|TRBJ2-2|TRBD2
CASSQDKGLAGVGGELFF
TGCGCCAGCAGCCAAGATAAGGGACTAGCGGGAGTGGGCGGGGAGCTGTTTTTT
>-|TRBV6-5|TRBJ2-2|TRBD1
CASSYNQGAGELFF
TGTGCCAGCAGTTATAATCAGGGGGCCGGGGAGCTGTTTTTT
>once|TRBV13|TRBJ2-5|TRBD1
CASSHRQGRETQYF
TGTGCCAGCAGCCACCGACAGGGAAGGGAGACCCAGTACTTC
>-|TRBV5-1|TRBJ1-2|TRBD1
CASSLYTGENYGYTF
TGCGCCAGCAGCTTGTATACAGGGGAGAACTATGGCTACACCTTC
>-|TRBV29-1|TRBJ1-1|-
CSVERITEAFF
TGCAGCGTTGAACGAATTACTGAAGCTTTCTTT
>-|TRBV2|TRBJ1-5|-
CASSERTPNQPQHF
TGTGCCAGCAGTGAACGGACACCCAATCAGCCCCAGCATTTT
>-|TRBV28|TRBJ2-2|TRBD1
CASYKGQGRTGELFF
TGTGCCAGCTACAAGGGACAGGGGAGGACCGGGGAGCTGTTTTTT
>-|TRBV5-1|TRBJ1-1|-
CASSSGTRAPEAFF
TGCGCCAGCAGCTCAGGGACAAGGGCCCCTGAAGCTTTCTTT
>-|TRBV7-8|TRBJ2-5|-
CASSPPGWQETQYF
TGTGCCAGCAGCCCCCCGGGTTGGCAAGAGACCCAGTACTTC
>-|TRBV7-9|TRBJ2-1|-
CASSSPVINNEQFF
TGTGCCAGCAGCTCGCCCGTAATCAACAATGAGCAGTTCTTC
>-|TRBV13|TRBJ2-1|-
CASSPTEAVDRTYNEQFF
TGTGCCAGCAGCCCGACCGAGGCTGTGGACAGAACCTACAATGAGCAGTTCTTC
>-|TRBV6-5|TRBJ2-1|TRBD2
CASSYWASGKGEQFF
TGTGCCAGCAGTTACTGGGCTAGCGGGAAAGGGGAGCAGTTCTTC
>-|TRBV28|TRBJ2-2|-
CANQGDNTGELFF
TGTGCCAACCAAGGAGATAACACCGGGGAGCTGTTTTTT
>-|TRBV6-1|TRBJ2-7|-
CASSEFMAGPYEQYF
TGTGCCAGCAGTGAGTTTATGGCAGGACCCTACGAGCAGTACTTC
>-|TRBV9|TRBJ2-7|TRBD2
CASSEGRAQYF
TGTGCCAGCAGCGAGGGGAGGGCGCAGTACTTC
>-|TRBV5-1|TRBJ2-5|TRBD2
CASTPGRGTQETQYF
TGCGCCAGCACCCCCGGGAGGGGGACCCAAGAGACCCAGTACTTC
>-|TRBV29-1|TRBJ2-7|-
CSVEGRDYEQYF
TGCAGCGTTGAAGGCAGGGACTACGAGCAGTACTTC
>-|TRBV29-1|TRBJ1-2|TRBD1
CSVEARQGGGYTF
TGCAGCGTTGAAGCCAGACAGGGGGGCGGCTACACCTTC
>-|TRBV15|TRBJ1-1|-
CATSRATGMNTEAFF
TGTGCCACCAGCAGAGCAACAGGGATGAACACTGAAGCTTTCTTT
>-|TRBV7-8|TRBJ1-1|-
CASLSSTEAFF
TGTGCCAGCTTGAGTTCCACTGAAGCTTTCTTT
>-|TRBV5-8|TRBJ2-7|TRBD2
CASSLALAAAYEQYF
TGTGCCAGCAGCTTGGCGCTAGCGGCCGCCTACGAGCAGTACTTC
>-|TRBV6-5|TRBJ1-2|TRBD1
CASSTGTGTSNGYTF
TGTGCCAGCAGTACAGGGACAGGGACCTCGAATGGCTACACCTTC
>-|TRBV7-9|TRBJ2-7|-
CASSPPDTSTQEGGYEQYF
TGTGCCAGCAGCCCACCAGATACATCCACACAGGAAGGTGGCTACGAGCAGTACTTC
>-|TRBV29-1|TRBJ2-1|TRBD1
CSARPGGASYNEQFF
TGCAGCGCGCGACCAGGGGGCGCATCCTACAATGAGCAGTTCTTC
>-|TRBV2|TRBJ2-7|-
CASSELGEQYF
TGTGCCAGCAGTGAATTGGGCGAGCAGTACTTC
>-|TRBV7-9|TRBJ2-2|-
CASSPGGGELFF
TGTGCCAGCAGCCCCGGGGGCGGGGAGCTGTTTTTT
>once|TRBV11-2|TRBJ2-7|TRBD2
CASSGTGLDYEQYF
TGTGCCAGCAGCGGTACGGGACTAGACTACGAGCAGTACTTC
>-|TRBV13|TRBJ2-5|TRBD2
CASSVTSEQETQYF
TGTGCCAGCAGCGTGACTAGCGAACAAGAGACCCAGTACTTC
>-|TRBV28|TRBJ2-1|-
CASSPLGSDEQFF
TGTGCCAGCAGCCCCTTGGGGAGCGATGAGCAGTTCTTC
>-|TRBV7-6|TRBJ2-2|-
CASSSPGRGANANTGELFF
TGTGCCAGCAGCTCACCAGGCAGGGGGGCAAATGCGAACACCGGGGAGCTGTTTTTT
>once|TRBV7-6|TRBJ2-3|-
CASSLAGKGGTDTQYF
TGTGCCAGCAGCTTAGCCGGAAAAGGGGGCACAGATACGCAGTATTTT